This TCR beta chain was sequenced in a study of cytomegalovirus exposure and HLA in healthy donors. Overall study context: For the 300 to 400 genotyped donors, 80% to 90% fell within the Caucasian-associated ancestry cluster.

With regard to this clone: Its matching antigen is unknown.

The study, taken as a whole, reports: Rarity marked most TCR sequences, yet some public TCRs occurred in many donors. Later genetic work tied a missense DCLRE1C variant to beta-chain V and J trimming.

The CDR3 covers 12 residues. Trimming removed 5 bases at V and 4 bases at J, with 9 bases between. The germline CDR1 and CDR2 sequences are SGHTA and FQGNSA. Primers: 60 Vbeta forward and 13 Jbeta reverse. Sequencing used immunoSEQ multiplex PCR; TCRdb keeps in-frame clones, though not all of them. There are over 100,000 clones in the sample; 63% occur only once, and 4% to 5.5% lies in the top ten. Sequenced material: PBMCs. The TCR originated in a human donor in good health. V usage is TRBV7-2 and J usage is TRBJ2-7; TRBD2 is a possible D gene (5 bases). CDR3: CASSDYYYEQYF. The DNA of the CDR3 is TGTGCCAGCAGCGACTACTATTACGAGCAGTACTTC.